The rows below give T cell receptor beta chains drawn from one sample of a study of cytomegalovirus exposure and HLA in healthy donors. Only in-frame clones appear in the TCRdb table, and some are missing; sequencing was by immunoSEQ multiplex PCR. This sample's table reports 95,000 to 150,000 clones. Sequenced sample: PBMCs. All receptors derive from a middle-aged man in good health and CMV-seronegative. Both conserved end residues are part of each CDR3. D genes are given only for firm matches.

V	D	J	CDR3	DNA
TRBV5-1	.	TRBJ1-1	CASSQASVNTEAFF	TGCGCCAGCAGCCAAGCGAGCGTGAACACTGAAGCTTTCTTT
TRBV28	.	TRBJ1-4	CASSLLGEANEKLFF	TGTGCCAGCAGTTTACTGGGAGAGGCTAATGAAAAACTGTTTTTT
TRBV29-1	.	TRBJ2-1	CSVGDLSSYNEQFF	TGCAGCGTTGGTGACTTAAGCTCCTACAATGAGCAGTTCTTC
TRBV6-5	.	TRBJ1-2	CASSPSRGLGYTF	TGTGCCAGCAGTCCCTCTAGGGGACTTGGCTACACCTTC
TRBV29-1	TRBD2	TRBJ2-1	CSVKLAGGNEQFF	TGCAGCGTTAAACTAGCGGGAGGGAATGAGCAGTTCTTC
TRBV9	TRBD1	TRBJ2-3	CASTVAPTGTGVRDTQYF	TGTGCCAGCACCGTCGCCCCAACCGGGACAGGGGTGAGGGATACGCAGTATTTT
TRBV5-1	TRBD2	TRBJ2-3	CASSRTGTSNSDTQYF	TGCGCCAGCAGCAGAACCGGGACTAGCAATTCAGATACGCAGTATTTT
TRBV5-6	.	TRBJ2-2	CASSEQGEGPSATGELFF	TGTGCCAGCAGCGAACAGGGGGAGGGTCCTAGCGCCACCGGGGAGCTGTTTTTT
TRBV5-5	.	TRBJ2-1	CASSLGDSYNEQFF	TGTGCCAGCAGCCTAGGGGATTCCTACAATGAGCAGTTCTTC
TRBV4-3	TRBD1	TRBJ2-1	CASSRGRDREQFF	TGCGCCAGCAGCCGGGGGCGGGACAGGGAGCAGTTCTTC
TRBV10-3	.	TRBJ1-5	CATGETEDSSQPQHF	TGTGCCACAGGGGAGACAGAAGATAGCAGTCAGCCCCAGCATTTT
TRBV18	.	TRBJ1-1	CASSRPGERAVEEAFF	TGTGCCAGCTCACGACCAGGAGAGAGGGCCGTTGAGGAGGCTTTCTTT
TRBV5-4	TRBD2	TRBJ2-5	CASSSGGLAGVLETQYF	TGTGCCAGCAGCTCGGGGGGACTAGCGGGAGTATTAGAGACCCAGTACTTC
TRBV6-1	.	TRBJ1-5	CASSLSNQPQHF	TGTGCCAGCAGTCTTTCGAATCAGCCCCAGCATTTT
TRBV10-3	.	TRBJ2-7	CAILVPTAGDYEQYF	TGTGCCATCTTGGTACCGACTGCCGGAGATTACGAGCAGTACTTC
TRBV13	.	TRBJ1-1	CASSLQPSGLRDTEAFF	TGTGCCAGCAGCTTACAACCTTCGGGACTAAGGGACACTGAAGCTTTCTTT
TRBV5-4	.	TRBJ2-1	CASSLEVKRINNEQFF	TGTGCCAGCAGCTTGGAAGTTAAGCGGATAAACAATGAGCAGTTCTTC
TRBV6-5	TRBD1	TRBJ2-7	CASSIDRDRAYEQYF	TGTGCCAGCAGCATTGACCGGGACAGGGCCTACGAGCAGTACTTC
TRBV27	.	TRBJ2-6	CASSLVSGANVLTF	TGTGCCAGCAGTTTGGTCTCTGGGGCCAACGTCTTGACTTTC
TRBV7-2	.	TRBJ2-7	CASSSDGGAYEQYF	TGTGCCAGCAGCTCGGACGGGGGAGCCTACGAGCAGTACTTC
TRBV11-3	.	TRBJ2-7	CASSSRGHGSGEQYF	TGTGCCAGCAGCTCCCGGGGACACGGTTCTGGGGAGCAGTACTTC
TRBV5-4	.	TRBJ2-7	CASSLDRRLSYEQYF	TGTGCCAGCAGCTTGGACAGGCGACTCTCCTACGAGCAGTACTTC
TRBV7-6	TRBD1	TRBJ2-1	CASSLSGTDYNEQFF	TGTGCCAGCAGCTTATCAGGGACAGACTACAATGAGCAGTTCTTC
TRBV7-9	.	TRBJ2-3	CASSLGAKDFDTQYF	TGTGCCAGCAGCTTGGGGGCTAAAGATTTCGATACGCAGTATTTT
TRBV19	.	TRBJ1-2	CASRTTGANYGYTF	TGTGCCAGTAGAACGACGGGGGCTAACTATGGCTACACCTTC
TRBV5-6	.	TRBJ2-3	CASSFMVLATSTDTQYF	TGTGCCAGCAGCTTCATGGTCCTAGCGACTAGCACAGATACGCAGTATTTT
TRBV2	.	TRBJ1-4	CASSEAGRTNEKLFF	TGTGCCAGCAGTGAAGCGGGCCGGACTAATGAAAAACTGTTTTTT
TRBV10-2	TRBD1	TRBJ2-4	CASQDRMKNIQYF	TGCGCCAGCCAGGACAGGATGAAAAACATTCAGTACTTC
TRBV29-1	TRBD1	TRBJ2-1	CSVDGQGSEQFF	TGCAGCGTTGATGGACAGGGCAGCGAGCAGTTCTTC
TRBV19	.	TRBJ2-1	CASSIDTNYNEQFF	TGTGCCAGTAGTATAGATACTAATTACAATGAGCAGTTCTTC
TRBV19	TRBD1	TRBJ1-4	CASSTYLVTGVREKLFF	TGTGCCAGTAGTACATACCTGGTGACAGGGGTGCGCGAAAAACTGTTTTTT
TRBV5-4	TRBD1	TRBJ1-2	CASSLTGAGYGYTF	TGTGCCAGCAGCTTGACAGGGGCGGGGTATGGCTACACCTTC
TRBV11-2	.	TRBJ1-2	CASSPLRQEKGGYTF	TGTGCCAGCAGCCCCCTCAGACAGGAAAAGGGTGGCTACACCTTC
TRBV30	.	TRBJ1-5	CAWSEGARQPQHF	TGTGCCTGGAGTGAAGGGGCGAGACAGCCCCAGCATTTT
TRBV6-5	TRBD1	TRBJ2-7	CASSYSRGQYYEQYF	TGTGCCAGCAGTTACTCGAGGGGACAGTACTACGAGCAGTACTTC
TRBV11-2	TRBD2	TRBJ2-7	CASREGSGLLYEQYF	TGTGCCAGTAGAGAGGGTAGCGGGCTCCTCTACGAGCAGTACTTC
TRBV7-8	TRBD1	TRBJ1-3	CASSSRTGANGNTIYF	TGTGCCAGCAGCTCCCGGACAGGGGCGAACGGAAACACCATATATTTT
TRBV7-2	TRBD2	TRBJ2-7	CASSLVAGGGEQYF	TGTGCCAGCAGCTTAGTTGCGGGAGGGGGCGAGCAGTACTTC
TRBV21-1	.	TRBJ2-1	CASSYLRDTDNEQFF	TGTGCCAGCAGCTACCTCCGGGACACCGACAATGAGCAGTTCTTC
TRBV5-1	.	TRBJ2-7	CASSLAARVDEQYF	TGCGCCAGCAGCTTGGCCGCCAGGGTGGACGAGCAGTACTTC
TRBV6-5	.	TRBJ1-5	CASRPQISGNQPQHF	TGTGCCAGCAGACCACAGATCTCGGGCAATCAGCCCCAGCATTTT
TRBV6-1	.	TRBJ2-7	CASSERRGQYF	TGTGCCAGCAGTGAGCGACGAGGGCAGTACTTC